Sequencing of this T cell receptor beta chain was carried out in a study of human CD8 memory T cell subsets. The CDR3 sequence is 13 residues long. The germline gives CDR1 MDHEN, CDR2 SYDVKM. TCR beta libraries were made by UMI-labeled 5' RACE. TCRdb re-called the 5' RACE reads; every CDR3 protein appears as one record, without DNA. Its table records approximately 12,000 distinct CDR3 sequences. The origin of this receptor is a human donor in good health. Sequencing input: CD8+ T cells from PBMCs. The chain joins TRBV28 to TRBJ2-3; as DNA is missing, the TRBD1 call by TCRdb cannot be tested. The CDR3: CASSLGGTDTQYF.